This record concerns one T cell receptor beta chain sequence. It lacks a known antigen. Base qualities are not provided; no much larger clone lies one nucleotide away. The cohort was made up of under 800 healthy bone marrow donors. At the time of sampling, all cohort members were nominally healthy, though unrecorded immune exposures were likely present. The donor was CMV seronegative and was included in the group of approximately 350 seronegative cohort members. A peripheral blood sample was provided by each donor, and peripheral blood mononuclear cells were used for TCR beta sequencing. The Qiagen DNeasy Blood Extraction Kit was used to extract genomic DNA from the blood cell samples. These data originate in a study of cytomegalovirus exposure and HLA in healthy donors (dated by TCRdb to about 2017). Some background on the complete study: An earlier analysis of several hundred of the donors reported about 260 Gb of sequence data and 117 million unique TCR beta sequences obtained from about 179 million T cells. An early release covering over 500 HLA-typed donors comprised around 300 gigabases of sequencing data and 85 million to 100 million unique TCR sequences. The genetic ancestry cluster associated with self-reported Caucasian donors included about 81% of the roughly 400 genotyped donors. The study was designed to test whether signatures of past pathogen exposure could be identified by cataloging public T cell receptors. The study profiled the T cell repertoires of about 640 subjects by immunosequencing and related them to cytomegalovirus serostatus. A separate validation cohort of 90 to 150 different subjects was used in addition to the roughly 620-subject first cohort. To predict cytomegalovirus infection status, the study combined high-throughput TCR immunosequencing, statistical association of individual TCRs with disease status, and machine learning. To study patterns of TCR occurrence, a later analysis re-analyzed previously published TCR beta repertoires from several hundred donors and added high-resolution HLA genotyping. Rather than drawing on any new phenotypic data, the later analysis identified candidate immune exposures from TCR beta sequences and the way those sequences occurred across donors. To decide whether each TCR beta V gene segment behaved as functional or pseudogenic, an earlier analysis of fewer than 750 of the donors relied on high-throughput TCR beta sequencing. Donor age, sex, ethnicity and CMV serostatus were compiled together with the repertoire data. Genome-wide SNP genotypes for about 55% of the roughly 670 donors were used in a later genetic analysis, which treated that subset as a discovery cohort. Every repertoire in the discovery cohort had been generated on one and the same sequencing platform. HLA typing covered class I and class II loci at four-digit resolution. The number of typed donors differed by locus: about 629-630 for A, B, C, DRB1 and DQB1; approximately 530 for DQA1; approximately 600 for DPA1; and 450 to 480 for DPB1. Because of strong linkage in the cohort, four to six DR-DQ haplotypes were treated as single units for association and clustering. Among around 400 genotyped donors of the cohort, an average of about 240,000 unique TCR beta nucleotide sequences was sequenced per donor, of which about 19% were non-productive. What the research found in general, with its limitations: A cluster of highly shared sequence variants was judged likely to be a technical artifact of the sequencing pipeline. Correlated functional status among segregating V segments might reflect linkage disequilibrium, but an unknown experimental factor could not be ruled out. A later analysis associated approximately 17,000 TCR beta sequences with specific HLA alleles at a false discovery rate of 0.05. In a later analysis, HLA-associated TCR beta chains were found to be more clonally expanded and to have lower generation probabilities than equally common non-associated chains. Because some donors lacked HLA typing at each locus, the association tests relied only on the typed subset. In this cohort, only TCR beta chains were sequenced, and detectable features were limited by the absence of alpha or paired-chain data. The only immune exposure information available for the cohort was CMV serostatus. Assigning TCR associations to individual alleles was difficult when HLA alleles, especially DR and DQ, strongly co-occurred. In a later analysis, the rate of TCR association differed among HLA loci, with DRB1 alleles having the most associated TCRs and HLA-C alleles having the fewest. A further reported finding was that TCR beta sequences accurately predicted the HLA-A and HLA-B alleles for most subjects in the first cohort. Roughly 15 rarely observed V segments, including chromosome 9 orphons, were excluded from the earlier analysis of several hundred of the donors because counts were too low. Most TCR sequences were observed very rarely across donors, whereas some public TCRs were present in many individuals. Presence/absence analyses assumed roughly uniform sequencing depth across donors, an assumption that may not hold. In vitro tests confirmed that three of the cytomegalovirus-associated TCR beta chains recognize cytomegalovirus antigens. A total of roughly 160 TCR beta chains were listed by the study as associated with cytomegalovirus. A later analysis reported that several top co-occurrence clusters appeared linked to parvovirus B19, influenza, CMV and Epstein-Barr virus. An earlier analysis of 587 of the donors showed that most TCR beta V segments appeared in productive rearrangements either about 87% or about 30% of the time, which broadly matched IMGT annotations. In a later analysis, most CMV-associated TCR beta chains were found to appear HLA-restricted, with HLA associations seemingly driven largely by CMV exposure. A later genetic analysis reported fewer N-insertions in productive TCRs among donors in an Asian-associated ancestry cluster than the roughly 690-donor mean. The authors suggested that the approach could potentially be generalized to other disease states and immunological phenotypes. V-gene and J-gene trimming of TCR beta chains was associated with a missense DCLRE1C variant in a later genetic analysis, and the association was replicated in an independent cohort. Cytomegalovirus status was reported to be diagnosed by the classifier with high specificity and sensitivity in both the original and validation cohorts. Because the 87-base-pair reads could not distinguish some IMGT-functional V segments, including TRBV6-2 and TRBV6-3, those segments were excluded.

The method behind the library was the immunoSEQ multiplex PCR assay. The multiplex PCR relied on a mix of 60 forward primers for TCR Vbeta segments and 13 reverse primers for TCR Jbeta segments. The CDR3 region of rearranged TCR beta genes was amplified from genomic DNA with a multiplex PCR assay. On the Illumina HiSeq System, the amplified TCR beta libraries were sequenced as 87-base-pair reads. The original pipeline was this. Across the roughly 700 repertoires, a later analysis counted 60 million to 90 million unique TCR beta chains, roughly 11 million of which were shared by at least two donors. A nearest-neighbor algorithm error-corrected the raw reads and collapsed the reads into unique sequences, merging closely related sequences to remove PCR and sequencing errors. V, D and J gene segments were assigned by aligning CDR3 sequences to IMGT reference sequences. For a sequence to be retained, a match of at least six nucleotides to both a V gene segment and a J gene segment was required. Rearrangements were called productive when the CDR3 lacked stop codons and stayed in frame with V and J; all others were non-productive. CDR3 was defined according to IMGT convention as the region running from the second conserved V-encoded cysteine to the conserved J-encoded phenylalanine. The earlier analysis of about 570 of the donors excluded any sequence lacking an unambiguous match to a single V gene segment. In an earlier analysis of about 590 of the donors, a V segment was called functional when productive rearrangements were above 56.7%, and segregating when the standard deviation between donors exceeded 5%. To diagnose cytomegalovirus status from the catalog of TCR beta chain sequences, a statistical classification framework was built. In a later analysis, V and J genes were assigned by comparing TCR nucleotide sequences against IMGT/GENE-DB human TR gene sequences. Using the TCRdist pipeline, a later analysis assigned CDR3 sequences along with most-parsimonious VDJ recombination scenarios. In a later analysis, every TCR beta chain was defined by the combination of its CDR3 amino acid sequence and its V-gene family, and reads without a unique V-gene family were dropped. A later analysis removed several hundred highly shared, low-generation-probability nucleotide sequences to deal with suspected cross-contamination and a sequencing artifact. In a later analysis, a clonal expansion index for each public chain was calculated from normalized within-repertoire ranks of inferred template counts. In a later analysis, generation probabilities were computed with a VDJ recombination model fitted to out-of-frame rearrangements, and the resulting probabilities were checked against IGoR. A later analysis scored TCR-TCR, TCR-HLA and TCR-CMV co-occurrence with hypergeometric tests, applying a repertoire-size bias correction to TCR pairs. To estimate false discovery rates, a later analysis permuted the HLA or CMV assignments 20 times. In a later analysis, co-occurring TCRs were grouped using DBSCAN, and TCRdist sequence similarity was added for clustering within HLA-allele-positive subsets. For co-occurrence clustering, repertoires with fewer than 30,000 or more than 120,000 public chains were excluded, along with five or six repertoires with anomalous nucleotide sharing. What TCRdb holds here is the immuneACCESS table cut down to in-frame rearrangements. Part of the clones is not present; checked against another copy, under half of the missing clones reflect an unresolved V gene, and the others are unexplained. That table is the source of V, J and clone size, and D and trimming were worked out from the DNA. The sample table holds some 130,000 clones, of which 60% to 85% were seen once. The ten top clones hold roughly 1.5% of the sample.

The CDR3 has 13 amino acids, counting the end cysteine and phenylalanine. Only the CDR3 DNA stays, 39 bases, in frame from base 1. V lost 4 bases and J lost 8 bases, and the count of bases not matched to a germline gene is 7. Sequences MNHEY (CDR1) and SVGAGI (CDR2) are obtained from the germline V gene. Sample: PBMCs. Recombination joined TRBV6-5 with TRBJ1-1; TRBD1 matches 7 bases in the middle. The TCR originated in a woman under 30 in good health and CMV-seronegative. The DNA sequence is TGTGCCAGCAGTTTACTCCCGGGACAGGAAGCTTTCTTT. Its protein is CASSLLPGQEAFF.